This T cell receptor beta chain appears in the sequencing data of a study of blood T cell repertoires in COVID-19. Across the whole study: From the United States, Italy and Spain came samples of acute and convalescent COVID-19.

The V end lost 4 bases, the J end lost 0 bases, and 11 bases lay between the germline ends. The CDR3 loop spans 15 amino acids. Per germline, CDR1 SGHRS and CDR2 YFSETQ. Original analysis: Reference gene primer amplification gave estimated nucleated cell counts. The table came from immunoSEQ multiplex PCR; TCRdb's copy has only in-frame clones and leaves some out. The DNA was the basis for D and trimming; V, J and clone size are from that table. The table lists 150,000 to 200,000 clones, roughly nine tenths of them singletons, with about 22% in the top ten. The chain employs TRBV5-1 and TRBJ2-1; TRBD1 might be the D (5 bases). Sequencing input: peripheral blood. This receptor was taken from a man in his sixties with active or convalescent COVID-19. CDR3 sequence (DNA): TGCGCCAGCAGCCCTAGACAGAGCTCCTACAATGAGCAGTTCTTC. Translating it yields CASSPRQSSYNEQFF.